This T cell receptor (beta chain) was retrieved from a study of immune evolution from preneoplasia to lung adenocarcinoma. General study results and limits: Clonality was highest in normal lung, lower in later-stage lesions apparently.

As to this clone: Its antigen is currently unknown.

The V and J ends lost 3 bases and 4 bases respectively, with 17 bases between them. CDR3 length: 17 amino acids. Germline V gives CDR1 SGHKS, CDR2 YYEKEE (reference sequence). Repertoires were generated with immunoSEQ multiplex PCR, while TCRdb's copy carries only in-frame clones and drops some. Among 10,000 or so clones listed, around 79% were seen once. Material: FFPE minimally invasive lung adenocarcinoma tissue. This receptor was identified in a donor older than 65 with lung adenocarcinoma. The chain carries TRBV5-5 and TRBJ2-6; tentatively, D is TRBD1 or TRBD2 (5 bases each). The CDR3 nucleotides are TGTGCCAGCAGCTGGCGCCCCTCAGGGACCGGGGCCAACGTCCTGACTTTC. This codes for CASSWRPSGTGANVLTF.